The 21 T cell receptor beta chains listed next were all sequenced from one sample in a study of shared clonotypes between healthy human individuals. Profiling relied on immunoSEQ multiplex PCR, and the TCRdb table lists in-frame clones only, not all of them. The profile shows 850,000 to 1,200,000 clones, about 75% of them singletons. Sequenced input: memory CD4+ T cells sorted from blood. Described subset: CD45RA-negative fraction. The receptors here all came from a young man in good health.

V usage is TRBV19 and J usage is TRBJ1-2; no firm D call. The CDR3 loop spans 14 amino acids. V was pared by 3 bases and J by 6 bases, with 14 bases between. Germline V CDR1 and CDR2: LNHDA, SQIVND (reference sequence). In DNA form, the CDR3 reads TGTGCCAGTAGTATTATGGCAGGTCCTAATGGCTACACCTTC. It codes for CASSIMAGPNGYTF.

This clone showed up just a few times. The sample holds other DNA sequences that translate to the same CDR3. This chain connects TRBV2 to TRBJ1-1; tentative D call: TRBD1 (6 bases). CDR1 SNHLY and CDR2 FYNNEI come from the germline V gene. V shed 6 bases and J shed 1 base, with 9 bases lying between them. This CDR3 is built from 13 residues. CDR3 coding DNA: TGTGCCAGCAGCGGACAGCCGAACACTGAAGCTTTCTTT. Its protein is CASSGQPNTEAFF.

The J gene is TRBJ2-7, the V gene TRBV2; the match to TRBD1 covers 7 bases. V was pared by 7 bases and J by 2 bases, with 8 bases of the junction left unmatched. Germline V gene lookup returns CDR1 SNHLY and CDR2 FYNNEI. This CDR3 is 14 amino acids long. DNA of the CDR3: TGTGCCAGCACCGCGGACAGGTTCACCTACGAGCAGTACTTC. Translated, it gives CASTADRFTYEQYF.

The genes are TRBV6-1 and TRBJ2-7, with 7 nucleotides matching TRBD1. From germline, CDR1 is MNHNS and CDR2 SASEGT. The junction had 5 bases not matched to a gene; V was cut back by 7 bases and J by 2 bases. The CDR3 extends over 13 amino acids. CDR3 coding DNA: TGTGCCAGCACTCGGACAGGACCCTACGAGCAGTACTTC. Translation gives CASTRTGPYEQYF.

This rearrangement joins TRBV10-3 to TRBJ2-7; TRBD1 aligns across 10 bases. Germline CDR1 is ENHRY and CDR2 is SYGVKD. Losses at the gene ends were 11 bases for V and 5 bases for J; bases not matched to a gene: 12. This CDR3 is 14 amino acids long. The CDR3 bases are TGTGCCGCCAACTCCGGGACAGGGGCAGACGAGCAGTACTTC. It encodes CAANSGTGADEQYF.

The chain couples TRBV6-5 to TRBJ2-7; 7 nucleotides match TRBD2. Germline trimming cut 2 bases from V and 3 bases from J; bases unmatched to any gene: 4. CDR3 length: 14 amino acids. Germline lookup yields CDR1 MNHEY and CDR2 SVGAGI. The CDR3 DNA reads TGTGCCAGCAGTTACGACGGACTAGTCTACGAGCAGTACTTC. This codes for CASSYDGLVYEQYF.

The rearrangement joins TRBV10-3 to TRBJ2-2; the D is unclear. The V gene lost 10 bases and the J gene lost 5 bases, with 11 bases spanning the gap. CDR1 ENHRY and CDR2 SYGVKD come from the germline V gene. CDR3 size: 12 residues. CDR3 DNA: TGTGCCACTCTAACAGATACCGGGGAGCTGTTTTTT. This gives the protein CATLTDTGELFF.

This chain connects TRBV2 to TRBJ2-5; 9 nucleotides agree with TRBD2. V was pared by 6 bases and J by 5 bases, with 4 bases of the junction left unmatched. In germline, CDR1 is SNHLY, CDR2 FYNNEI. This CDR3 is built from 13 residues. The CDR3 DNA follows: TGTGCCAGCAGGGGACTAGCTCGGGAGACCCAGTACTTC. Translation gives CASRGLARETQYF.

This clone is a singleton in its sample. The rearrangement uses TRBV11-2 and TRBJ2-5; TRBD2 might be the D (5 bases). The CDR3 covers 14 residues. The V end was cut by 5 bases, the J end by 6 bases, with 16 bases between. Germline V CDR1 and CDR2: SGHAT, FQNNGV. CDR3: CASSQSDPGKTQYF. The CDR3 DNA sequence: TGTGCCAGCAGCCAATCGGACCCGGGAAAGACCCAGTACTTC. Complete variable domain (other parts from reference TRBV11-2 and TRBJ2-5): EAGVAQSPRYKIIEKRQSVAFWCNPISGHATLYWYQQILGQGPKLLIQFQNNGVVDDSQLPKDRFSAERLKGVDSTLKIQPAKLEDSAVYLCASSQSDPGKTQYFGPGTRLLVL.

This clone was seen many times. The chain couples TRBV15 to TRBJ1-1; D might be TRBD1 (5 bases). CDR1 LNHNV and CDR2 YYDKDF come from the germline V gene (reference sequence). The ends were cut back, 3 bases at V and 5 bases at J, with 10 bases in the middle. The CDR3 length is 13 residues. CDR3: CATSRQGITEAFF. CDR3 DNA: TGTGCCACCAGCAGGCAGGGTATTACTGAAGCTTTCTTT.

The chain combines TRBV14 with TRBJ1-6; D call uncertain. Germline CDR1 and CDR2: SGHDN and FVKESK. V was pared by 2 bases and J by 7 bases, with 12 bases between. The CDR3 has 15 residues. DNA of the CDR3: TGTGCCAGCAGCCAACAGAGTTTACCCAATTCACCCCTCCACTTT. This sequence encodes CASSQQSLPNSPLHF.

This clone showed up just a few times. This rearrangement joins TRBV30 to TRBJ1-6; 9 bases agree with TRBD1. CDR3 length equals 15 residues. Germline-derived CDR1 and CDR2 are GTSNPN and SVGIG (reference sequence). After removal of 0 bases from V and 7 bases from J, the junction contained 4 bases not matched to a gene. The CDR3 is CAWSVGGTGNSPLHF. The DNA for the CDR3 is TGTGCCTGGAGTGTAGGAGGGACAGGGAATTCACCCCTCCACTTT.

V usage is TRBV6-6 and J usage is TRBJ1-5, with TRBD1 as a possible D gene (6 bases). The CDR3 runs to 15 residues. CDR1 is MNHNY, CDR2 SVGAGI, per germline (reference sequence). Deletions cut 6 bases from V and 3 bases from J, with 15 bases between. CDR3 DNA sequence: TGTGCCAGCAGACTTACAGGGCGCAACAATCAGCCCCAGCATTTT. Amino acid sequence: CASRLTGRNNQPQHF.

This CDR3 is CAISDGQNSNQPQHF. CDR3 nucleotide sequence: TGTGCCATCAGTGATGGACAAAATAGCAATCAGCCCCAGCATTTT. V and J are TRBV10-3 and TRBJ1-5, with D possibly being TRBD1 (5 bases). The CDR3 loop spans 15 amino acids. Per the germline V gene, CDR1 is ENHRY and CDR2 is SYGVKD. The ends were cut back, 3 bases at V and 0 bases at J, with 9 bases in the middle.

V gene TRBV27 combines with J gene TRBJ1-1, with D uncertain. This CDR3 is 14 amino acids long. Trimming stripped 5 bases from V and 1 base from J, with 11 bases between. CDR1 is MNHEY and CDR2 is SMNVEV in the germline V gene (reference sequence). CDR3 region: CASSPLKANTEAFF. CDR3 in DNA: TGTGCCAGCAGTCCCCTCAAGGCGAACACTGAAGCTTTCTTT.

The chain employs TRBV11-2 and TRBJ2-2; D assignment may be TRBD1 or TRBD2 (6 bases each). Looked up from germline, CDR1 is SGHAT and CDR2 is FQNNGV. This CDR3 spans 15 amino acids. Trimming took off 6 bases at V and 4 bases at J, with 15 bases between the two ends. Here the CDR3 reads CASSTGRIVTGELFF. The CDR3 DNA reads TGTGCCAGCAGTACAGGGAGGATCGTCACCGGGGAGCTGTTTTTT.

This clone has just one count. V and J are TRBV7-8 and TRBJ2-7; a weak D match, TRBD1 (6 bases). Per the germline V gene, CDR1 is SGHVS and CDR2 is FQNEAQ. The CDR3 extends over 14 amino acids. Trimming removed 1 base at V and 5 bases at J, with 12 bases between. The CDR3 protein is CASSLVGARDEQYF. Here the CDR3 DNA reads TGTGCCAGCAGCTTAGTGGGGGCCCGGGACGAGCAGTACTTC.

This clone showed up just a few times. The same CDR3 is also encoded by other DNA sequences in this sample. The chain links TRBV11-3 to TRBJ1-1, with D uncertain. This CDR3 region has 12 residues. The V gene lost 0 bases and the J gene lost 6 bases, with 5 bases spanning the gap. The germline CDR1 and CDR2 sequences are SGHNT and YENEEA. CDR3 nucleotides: TGTGCCAGCAGCTTAGACAGTGCTGAAGCTTTCTTT. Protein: CASSLDSAEAFF.

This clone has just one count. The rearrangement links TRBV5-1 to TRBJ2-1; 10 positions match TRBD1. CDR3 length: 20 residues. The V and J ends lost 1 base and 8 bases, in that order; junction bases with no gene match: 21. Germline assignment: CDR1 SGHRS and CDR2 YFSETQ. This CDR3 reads CASSLPGQGNKRGLVDEQFF. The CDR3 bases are TGCGCCAGCAGCTTGCCGGGACAGGGGAATAAGCGTGGACTAGTTGATGAGCAGTTCTTC.

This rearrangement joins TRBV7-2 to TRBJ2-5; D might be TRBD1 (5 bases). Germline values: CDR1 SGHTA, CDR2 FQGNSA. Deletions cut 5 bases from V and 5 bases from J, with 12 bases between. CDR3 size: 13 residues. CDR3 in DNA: TGTGCCAGCAGCCAACAGGTAGTGGAGACCCAGTACTTC. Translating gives CASSQQVVETQYF.

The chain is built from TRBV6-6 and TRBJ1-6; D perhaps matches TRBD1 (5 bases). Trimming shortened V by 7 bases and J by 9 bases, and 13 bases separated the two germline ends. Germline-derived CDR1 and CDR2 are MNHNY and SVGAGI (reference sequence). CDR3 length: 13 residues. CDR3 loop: CASTDQGTSPLHF. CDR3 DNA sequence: TGTGCCAGCACTGATCAGGGAACTTCACCCCTCCACTTT.